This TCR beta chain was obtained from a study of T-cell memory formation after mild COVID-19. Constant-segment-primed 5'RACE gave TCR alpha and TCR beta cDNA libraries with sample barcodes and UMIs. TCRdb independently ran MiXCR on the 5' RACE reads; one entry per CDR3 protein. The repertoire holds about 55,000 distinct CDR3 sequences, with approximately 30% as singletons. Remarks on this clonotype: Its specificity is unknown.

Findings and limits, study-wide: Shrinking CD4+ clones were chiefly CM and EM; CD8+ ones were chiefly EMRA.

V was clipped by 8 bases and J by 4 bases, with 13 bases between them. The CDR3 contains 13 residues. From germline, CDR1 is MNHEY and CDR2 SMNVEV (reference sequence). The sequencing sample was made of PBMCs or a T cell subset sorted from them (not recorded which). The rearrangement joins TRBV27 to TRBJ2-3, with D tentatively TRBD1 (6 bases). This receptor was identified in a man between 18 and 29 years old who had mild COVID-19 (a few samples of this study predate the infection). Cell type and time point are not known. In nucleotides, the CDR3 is TGTGCCAGCCGCGAGGGGGTGGCAGATACGCAGTATTTT. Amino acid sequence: CASREGVADTQYF.